One and the same sample provided the 13 T cell receptor beta chains below, sequenced in a study of cytomegalovirus exposure and HLA in healthy donors. PCR was performed using 60 Vbeta and 13 Jbeta primers. The table came from immunoSEQ multiplex PCR; TCRdb's copy has only in-frame clones and leaves some out. The table includes around 180,000 clones, about 84% detected once. Sequenced: PBMCs. The receptors were gathered from a man aged 18 to 30 in good health and CMV-seronegative.

Only one count was recorded for this clone. The genes are TRBV5-8 and TRBJ1-2, with D perhaps matching TRBD1 (5 bases). This CDR3 comprises 12 residues. V lost 10 bases, J lost 4 bases, and 14 bases lay in between. Germline CDR1 reads SGHTS; CDR2 reads YDEGEE. The CDR3: CAAQGGSYGYTF. The CDR3 DNA follows: TGTGCCGCCCAGGGTGGAAGCTATGGCTACACCTTC.

The genes are TRBV28 and TRBJ2-7; 9 bases map to TRBD2. Germline CDR1 and CDR2: MDHEN and SYDVKM. The V gene end was trimmed by 3 bases and the J gene end by 1 base; junction bases not matched to a gene: 7. This CDR3 contains 16 residues. The CDR3 here is CASSFIGAGGSYEQYF. The CDR3 coding sequence is TGTGCCAGCAGTTTTATCGGAGCGGGAGGTTCCTACGAGCAGTACTTC.

The rearrangement joins TRBV27 to TRBJ2-2, with D perhaps matching TRBD1 (7 bases). This CDR3 comprises 15 residues. CDR1 MNHEY and CDR2 SMNVEV come from the germline V gene (reference sequence). V was pared by 4 bases and J by 1 base, with 10 bases between. CDR3 bases: TGTGCCAGCAGTTATCAGGGGGGGAACACCGGGGAGCTGTTTTTT. It specifies CASSYQGGNTGELFF.

J is TRBJ2-7 and V is TRBV15; no clear D gene. V lost 3 bases and J 1 base, leaving 13 bases between the germline ends. The CDR3 runs to 15 residues. Germline V lookup: CDR1 LNHNV, CDR2 YYDKDF (reference sequence). Written as DNA, the CDR3 is TGTGCCACCAGCAGGGAGACGGCTTTTTCCTACGAGCAGTACTTC. Protein: CATSRETAFSYEQYF. The full variable domain, in which reference TRBV15 and TRBJ2-7 provide the parts outside the CDR3, is DAMVIQNPRYQVTQFGKPVTLSCSQTLNHNVMYWYQQKSSQAPKLLFHYYDKDFNNEADTPDNFQSRRPNTSFCFLDIRSPGLGDTAMYLCATSRETAFSYEQYFGPGTRLTVT.

This rearrangement joins TRBV5-8 to TRBJ2-7; D is ambiguous. CDR3 length: 14 amino acids. Trimming removed 1 base from V and 2 bases from J, with 10 bases in between. Per the germline V gene, CDR1 is SGHTS and CDR2 is YDEGEE. The CDR3 DNA reads TGTGCCAGCAGCTTGAAGAGCCTTACCTACGAGCAGTACTTC. It codes for CASSLKSLTYEQYF.

This clone came up a few times. CDR3 nucleotides: TGTGCCAGCTCACCAGAAGACAGGTTTGGCACCGGGGAGCTGTTTTTT. Translating it yields CASSPEDRFGTGELFF. This chain links TRBV18 with TRBJ2-2; D may be TRBD1 (6 bases). CDR3 size: 16 residues. V lost 2 bases and J lost 4, with 14 bases in between. CDR1 KGHSH and CDR2 LQKENI come from the germline V gene.

The rearrangement joins TRBV28 to TRBJ2-6; possibly TRBD2 for D (5 bases). With 2 bases removed from V and 0 bases from J, the gap between germline ends came to 11 bases. Germline CDR1 reads MDHEN; CDR2 reads SYDVKM. The CDR3 runs to 17 residues. For the CDR3, the DNA is TGTGCCAGCAGTTTAATGGCTGCGGGCTCTGGGGCCAACGTCCTGACTTTC. Its protein product is CASSLMAAGSGANVLTF.

The chain combines TRBV13 with TRBJ2-3; no definite D call. Germline values: CDR1 PRHDT, CDR2 FYEKMQ (reference sequence). The CDR3 runs 15 residues. V was trimmed by 5 bases and J by 3 bases, leaving 15 bases between them. The CDR3 sequence: CASSPPAGRTDTQYF. The CDR3 DNA reads TGTGCCAGCAGCCCTCCGGCAGGTCGGACAGATACGCAGTATTTT.

The CDR3, as DNA: TGCGCCAGCAGCTGGGGACTAGCGGGAGGGTACGGGTCCTACAATGAGCAGTTCTTC. Translated, it gives CASSWGLAGGYGSYNEQFF. V and J are TRBV5-1 and TRBJ2-1, with 16 positions matching TRBD2. J gave up 1 base and V 3 bases, and 7 bases lay outside the gene matches. There are 19 residues in the CDR3. Germline lookup yields CDR1 SGHRS and CDR2 YFSETQ.

The chain carries TRBV6-6 and TRBJ1-2; D is unclear. The germline V gene encodes CDR1 MNHNY and CDR2 SVGAGI (reference sequence). V was pared by 2 bases and J by 6 bases, with 7 bases between. The CDR3 sequence is 12 residues long. CDR3: CASSYPGDGYTF. CDR3 nucleotide sequence: TGTGCCAGCAGTTACCCAGGCGATGGCTACACCTTC.

The V call is TRBV6-1, the J call TRBJ2-1; 12 bases fit TRBD2. The CDR3 sequence is 13 residues long. Per the germline V gene, CDR1 is MNHNS and CDR2 is SASEGT. J gave up 8 bases and V 9 bases, and 5 bases lay outside the gene matches. The CDR3 spells CASGLAGRYEQFF. The CDR3 coding sequence is TGTGCCAGTGGACTAGCGGGAAGGTATGAGCAGTTCTTC.

This rearrangement joins TRBV5-1 to TRBJ2-5; 7 nucleotides line up with TRBD2. Germline loops: CDR1 SGHRS, CDR2 YFSETQ. This CDR3 contains 16 residues. J lost 2 bases, V lost 1 base, and 8 bases had no gene match. This CDR3 is CASSLRLAILQETQYF. CDR3 in DNA: TGCGCCAGCAGCTTGCGACTAGCCATCCTGCAAGAGACCCAGTACTTC.

This chain uses TRBV4-2 with TRBJ2-1; the match to TRBD2 covers 7 bases. CDR1 is LGHNA and CDR2 is YNFKEQ in the germline V gene. The CDR3 has 17 residues. Trimming took 0 bases from V and 7 from J; bases not matched to a gene: 12. CDR3: CASSQDEGAGRRNEQFF. For the CDR3, the DNA is TGTGCCAGCAGCCAAGATGAGGGAGCGGGAAGGCGTAATGAGCAGTTCTTC.